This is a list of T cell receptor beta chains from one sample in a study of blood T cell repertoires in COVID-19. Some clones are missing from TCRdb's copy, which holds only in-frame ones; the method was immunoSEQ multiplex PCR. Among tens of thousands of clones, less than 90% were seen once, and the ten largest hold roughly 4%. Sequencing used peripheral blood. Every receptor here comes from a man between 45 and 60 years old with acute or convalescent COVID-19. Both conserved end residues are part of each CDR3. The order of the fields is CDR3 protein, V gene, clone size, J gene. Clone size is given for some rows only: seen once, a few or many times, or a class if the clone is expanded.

CDR3: CASSPLGQPITDTQYF
V: TRBV5-6
size: .
J: TRBJ2-3

CDR3: CASSSSGTEAFF
V: TRBV6-5
size: .
J: TRBJ1-1

CDR3: CASSLVVRERKYF
V: TRBV7-9
size: many
J: TRBJ2-4

CDR3: CASSPTTANTEAFF
V: TRBV5-1
size: .
J: TRBJ1-1

CDR3: CAWSALSGGSYNEQFF
V: TRBV30
size: .
J: TRBJ2-1

CDR3: CASSFTELGGEQFF
V: TRBV5-8
size: .
J: TRBJ2-1

CDR3: CASRDRDLREQYF
V: TRBV28
size: once
J: TRBJ2-7

CDR3: CASSLLSGANVLTF
V: TRBV3-1/TRBV3-2
size: .
J: TRBJ2-6

CDR3: CASSQDRGGEKLFF
V: TRBV6-5
size: .
J: TRBJ1-4

CDR3: CATSKGGSGGLNEQFF
V: TRBV24-1
size: .
J: TRBJ2-1

CDR3: CASSPTCRQETQYF
V: TRBV23-1
size: .
J: TRBJ2-5

CDR3: CASSPEGPGVTEAFF
V: TRBV18
size: few
J: TRBJ1-1

CDR3: CATSDPTGRDGYTF
V: TRBV24-1
size: .
J: TRBJ1-2

CDR3: CASSRPGGQPQHF
V: TRBV6-5
size: .
J: TRBJ1-5

CDR3: CASREVAGAYEQYF
V: TRBV7-2
size: .
J: TRBJ2-7

CDR3: CASSPTSEETQYF
V: TRBV7-3
size: .
J: TRBJ2-5

CDR3: CASSSQGPMNTEAFF
V: TRBV11-3
size: few
J: TRBJ1-1

CDR3: CASSPGQAANEQFF
V: TRBV5-1
size: .
J: TRBJ2-1

CDR3: CASSLSPGANYGYTF
V: TRBV5-8
size: once
J: TRBJ1-2

CDR3: CAISERGRGAGELFF
V: TRBV10-3
size: .
J: TRBJ2-2

CDR3: CASSYRDRVTGQFF
V: TRBV6-6
size: .
J: TRBJ2-1

CDR3: CASASAGLAGSRDSYNEQFF
V: TRBV27
size: .
J: TRBJ2-1

CDR3: CASSAAGGVGEAFF
V: TRBV9
size: .
J: TRBJ1-1

CDR3: CASSPSRPLLNTEAFF
V: TRBV14
size: .
J: TRBJ1-1

CDR3: CASSFFGGQETQYF
V: TRBV5-1
size: .
J: TRBJ2-5

CDR3: CAISDVASNQPQHF
V: TRBV10-3
size: once
J: TRBJ1-5

CDR3: CASSVGQGAFDEQYF
V: TRBV6-5
size: .
J: TRBJ2-7

CDR3: CASSLAGTGNSYEQYF
V: TRBV28
size: .
J: TRBJ2-7

CDR3: CASSRTGGITEAFF
V: TRBV10-1
size: .
J: TRBJ1-1

CDR3: CAWSVGGASTEAFF
V: TRBV30
size: .
J: TRBJ1-1

CDR3: CASSLSWGPSYNEQFF
V: TRBV11-2
size: .
J: TRBJ2-1

CDR3: CACRGGTGFGNEQFF
V: TRBV7-2
size: .
J: TRBJ2-1

CDR3: CASRGLGAYEQYF
V: TRBV27
size: .
J: TRBJ2-7

CDR3: CASSKEGPYNSPLHF
V: TRBV28
size: .
J: TRBJ1-6

CDR3: CASSSGTSGGDEQFF
V: TRBV6-5
size: .
J: TRBJ2-1

CDR3: CASSLDGQVNSPLHF
V: TRBV11-3
size: .
J: TRBJ1-6

CDR3: CASSDTGAEAFF
V: TRBV7-9
size: .
J: TRBJ1-1

CDR3: CASSQEQGIGTEAFF
V: TRBV3-1/TRBV3-2
size: .
J: TRBJ1-1

CDR3: CASSLDRFFGSYTF
V: TRBV7-2
size: .
J: TRBJ1-2

CDR3: CASSFSGGAAKTQYF
V: TRBV7-9
size: .
J: TRBJ2-5

CDR3: CASSGTGRTEAFF
V: TRBV6-6
size: few
J: TRBJ1-1

CDR3: CASSQAGNTEAFF
V: TRBV23-1
size: .
J: TRBJ1-1

CDR3: CAWSLGQANQPQHF
V: TRBV30
size: .
J: TRBJ1-5

CDR3: CASSLVGGGETQYF
V: TRBV5-5
size: .
J: TRBJ2-5

CDR3: CASRIQGAGTDTQYF
V: TRBV19
size: .
J: TRBJ2-3

CDR3: CASSLGGQVSSYEQYF
V: TRBV28
size: .
J: TRBJ2-7

CDR3: CAGGKDNTEAFF
V: TRBV28
size: .
J: TRBJ1-1

CDR3: CASSLPIPGLVFLNTGELFF
V: TRBV7-7
size: once
J: TRBJ2-2

CDR3: CASTPGSGNTIYF
V: TRBV25-1
size: once
J: TRBJ1-3

CDR3: CASSVGTGGTGGYTF
V: TRBV7-8
size: once
J: TRBJ1-2

CDR3: CATSLGTFGGYTF
V: TRBV24-1
size: .
J: TRBJ1-2

CDR3: CASSGTGGNGELFF
V: TRBV6-2/TRBV6-3
size: .
J: TRBJ2-2

CDR3: CASSIGDTSLAGGFEQFF
V: TRBV19
size: .
J: TRBJ2-1

CDR3: CASSLEAGGSYNEQFF
V: TRBV27
size: .
J: TRBJ2-1

CDR3: CASSPTSGSNEQFF
V: TRBV5-1
size: .
J: TRBJ2-1

CDR3: CASSDNMNTEAFF
V: TRBV6-2/TRBV6-3
size: .
J: TRBJ1-1

CDR3: CASSPLAGGDTDTQYF
V: TRBV9
size: once
J: TRBJ2-3

CDR3: CATWTGVVNQPQHF
V: TRBV10-3
size: once
J: TRBJ1-5